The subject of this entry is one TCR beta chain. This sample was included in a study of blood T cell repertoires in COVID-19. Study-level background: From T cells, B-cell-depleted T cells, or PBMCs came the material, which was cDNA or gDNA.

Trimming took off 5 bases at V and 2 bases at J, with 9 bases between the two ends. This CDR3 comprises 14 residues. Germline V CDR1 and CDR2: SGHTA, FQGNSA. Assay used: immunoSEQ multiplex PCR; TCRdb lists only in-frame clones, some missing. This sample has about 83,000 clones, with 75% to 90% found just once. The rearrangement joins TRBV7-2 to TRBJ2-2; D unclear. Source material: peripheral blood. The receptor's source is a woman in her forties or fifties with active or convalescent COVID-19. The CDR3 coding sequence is TGTGCCAGCAGCAACACATTTAACACCGGGGAGCTGTTTTTT. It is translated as CASSNTFNTGELFF.